Listed below are T cell receptor beta chains from one sample, sequenced in a study of blood T cell repertoires in COVID-19. Generated by immunoSEQ multiplex PCR, the TCRdb table keeps only in-frame clones and is missing some. This table holds about 200,000 clones, around 84% found once. The specimen sequenced was peripheral blood. These receptors were collected from a human donor in a cohort sampled during active COVID-19. The CDR3 runs from the conserved cysteine through the conserved F or W. The order of the fields is D gene, V gene, J gene, clone size, CDR3 DNA, CDR3 protein. A D gene is named only where the DNA matches it firmly. Not every row has a clone size; where given, it reads once, few, many or a size class.

>-|TRBV7-9|TRBJ2-5|-
TGTGCCAGCAGCCCGCGGGGCCAAGAGACCCAGTACTTC
CASSPRGQETQYF
>TRBD2|TRBV20-1|TRBJ2-2|-
TGCAGTGCTAGTTTCCCTAGCGGGGCCGGGGAGCTGTTTTTT
CSASFPSGAGELFF
>-|TRBV3-1/TRBV3-2|TRBJ2-2|many
TGTGCCAGCAGCCACTCTAACCATCCCACCGGGGAGCTGTTTTTT
CASSHSNHPTGELFF
>TRBD1|TRBV7-9|TRBJ1-1|once
TGTGCCAGCAGCTGGGGACAGGGGAGCACTGAAGCTTTCTTT
CASSWGQGSTEAFF
>TRBD2|TRBV4-1|TRBJ2-1|-
TGCGCCAGCAGCCAAGCTTCGAGCGGGAGGTACAATGAGCAGTTCTTC
CASSQASSGRYNEQFF
>-|TRBV5-4|TRBJ2-7|-
TGTGCCAGCAGCCATGGCAGGGCCTACGAGCAGTACTTC
CASSHGRAYEQYF
>TRBD2|TRBV5-6|TRBJ2-1|-
TGTGCCAGCAGCTTGGGACCAGCGGGGTCTACCTACAATGAGCAGTTCTTC
CASSLGPAGSTYNEQFF
>TRBD1|TRBV3-1/TRBV3-2|TRBJ2-3|-
TGTGCCAGCAGCAACAGGGGGCTTAAGACAGATACGCAGTATTTT
CASSNRGLKTDTQYF
>TRBD1|TRBV5-4|TRBJ2-6|-
TGTGCCAGCAGCCTACCGGGACAGGGATCTCGGAGGGCCAACGTCCTGACTTTC
CASSLPGQGSRRANVLTF
>-|TRBV2|TRBJ2-7|-
TGTGCCAGCAGAGGACTGAACTCGGGTGAGCAGTACTTC
CASRGLNSGEQYF
>-|TRBV11-2|TRBJ2-4|-
TGTGCCAGCAGCTTAGGGAGGGGAGACATTCAGTACTTC
CASSLGRGDIQYF
>TRBD1|TRBV3-1/TRBV3-2|TRBJ1-1|-
TGTGCCAGCACCTTCGGGACAGGGGCGAACACTGAAGCTTTCTTT
CASTFGTGANTEAFF
>-|TRBV20-1|TRBJ1-5|-
TGCAGTGCTAGTGACGGGGGGTCCGATCAGCCCCAGCATTTT
CSASDGGSDQPQHF
>-|TRBV25-1|TRBJ2-1|-
TGTGCCAGCAGCACAGGAGTCAATGAGCAGTTCTTC
CASSTGVNEQFF
>TRBD1|TRBV7-6|TRBJ2-7|-
TGTGCCAGCAGCCCCTATAGTCGGGACAGGGTTTTCCACGAGCAGTACTTC
CASSPYSRDRVFHEQYF
>TRBD2|TRBV5-4|TRBJ2-7|-
TGTGCCAGCACCTCCGGGACTAGCGGGATTCATCGGCAGTACTTC
CASTSGTSGIHRQYF
>TRBD1|TRBV5-1|TRBJ2-5|-
TGCGCCAGCAGCTCACCGACAGGGGGAGAGACCCAGTACTTC
CASSSPTGGETQYF